These T cell receptor beta chains were read from a single sample in a study of blood T cells in healthy people across ages. TCRdb reanalysed the 5' RACE reads using MiXCR and keeps one entry per CDR3 protein. The repertoire consists of 850,000 to 1,000,000 distinct CDR3 sequences, with 51% occurring once and the leading ten covering roughly a fifth. Sequenced material: blood. Receptors were obtained from a woman in her sixties or seventies in good health. Both conserved end residues are part of each CDR3. Clone size is given for some rows only: seen once, a few or many times, or a class if the clone is expanded.

clone size: many; J gene: TRBJ2-3; V gene: TRBV2; CDR3 length: 14; CDR3 protein: CASSLDGGTDTQYF
clone size: .; J gene: TRBJ1-1; V gene: TRBV4-1; CDR3 length: 15; CDR3 protein: CASSQPHLRGTEAFF
clone size: .; J gene: TRBJ2-7; V gene: TRBV28; CDR3 length: 13; CDR3 protein: CASRTTPSYEQYF
clone size: .; J gene: TRBJ1-1; V gene: TRBV29-1; CDR3 length: 13; CDR3 protein: CSVLNWGSTEAFF
clone size: .; J gene: TRBJ1-3; V gene: TRBV20-1; CDR3 length: 12; CDR3 protein: CSASAVGNTIYF
clone size: .; J gene: TRBJ2-7; V gene: TRBV12-3/TRBV12-4; CDR3 length: 15; CDR3 protein: CASSCRTGGQEAQYF
clone size: .; J gene: TRBJ2-3; V gene: TRBV15; CDR3 length: 16; CDR3 protein: CATSRSPQRVSDTQFF
clone size: few; J gene: TRBJ2-3; V gene: TRBV29-1; CDR3 length: 11; CDR3 protein: CSVRLTDTQYF
clone size: .; J gene: TRBJ2-6; V gene: TRBV5-1; CDR3 length: 17; CDR3 protein: CASSLTSGSSGANVLTF
clone size: .; J gene: TRBJ2-2; V gene: TRBV6-1; CDR3 length: 17; CDR3 protein: CAGTEVHRCLGSGELFF
clone size: .; J gene: TRBJ2-1; V gene: TRBV29-1; CDR3 length: 16; CDR3 protein: CSVEGGSSGRDNEQFF
clone size: .; J gene: TRBJ2-5; V gene: TRBV5-1; CDR3 length: 15; CDR3 protein: CASSLTGLAGETQYF
clone size: .; J gene: .; V gene: TRBV11-2; CDR3 length: 16; CDR3 protein: CASSPRLRGEPNIQYF
clone size: .; J gene: TRBJ2-7; V gene: TRBV5-6; CDR3 length: 13; CDR3 protein: CASSLEDPYEQYF
clone size: .; J gene: TRBJ1-6; V gene: TRBV27; CDR3 length: 17; CDR3 protein: CASSLGTGGRGNSPLHF
clone size: .; J gene: TRBJ2-5; V gene: TRBV24-1; CDR3 length: 12; CDR3 protein: CATSADSLTQYF
clone size: .; J gene: TRBJ2-1; V gene: TRBV10-3; CDR3 length: 13; CDR3 protein: CAIRAPGGNEQFF
clone size: .; J gene: TRBJ2-7; V gene: TRBV14; CDR3 length: 16; CDR3 protein: CASSDRTSGRIYEQYF
clone size: .; J gene: TRBJ2-7; V gene: TRBV28; CDR3 length: 15; CDR3 protein: CASSVPGAIPYEQYF
clone size: once; J gene: .; V gene: TRBV28; CDR3 length: 17; CDR3 protein: CTSSYFRTSGRLNIQYF
clone size: .; J gene: TRBJ1-2; V gene: TRBV12-3/TRBV12-4; CDR3 length: 13; CDR3 protein: CASSVVAGYGYTF
clone size: .; J gene: TRBJ1-4; V gene: TRBV5-5; CDR3 length: 17; CDR3 protein: CASSLASLSLSSGNLFF
clone size: few; J gene: TRBJ2-1; V gene: TRBV10-3; CDR3 length: 14; CDR3 protein: CAISELGRANEQFF
clone size: few; J gene: TRBJ2-3; V gene: TRBV28; CDR3 length: 16; CDR3 protein: CASSPNKWGSTDTQYF
clone size: few; J gene: TRBJ2-3; V gene: TRBV7-2; CDR3 length: 18; CDR3 protein: CASSSPGGFLSSTDTQYF
clone size: .; J gene: TRBJ2-1; V gene: TRBV20-1; CDR3 length: 12; CDR3 protein: CKAGTNYNEQFF
clone size: once; J gene: TRBJ2-1; V gene: TRBV27; CDR3 length: 14; CDR3 protein: CASGRLAGFNEQFF
clone size: few; J gene: TRBJ2-7; V gene: TRBV9; CDR3 length: 15; CDR3 protein: CASSVAGTAAYEQYF
clone size: .; J gene: TRBJ2-5; V gene: TRBV4-3; CDR3 length: 14; CDR3 protein: CASSWGQKQETQYF